The subject of this entry is one TCR beta chain. Germline CDR1 and CDR2: PRHDT and FYEKMQ (reference sequence). This CDR3 is 16 amino acids long. The junction had 10 bases not matched to a gene; V was cut back by 4 bases and J by 7 bases. The entry originates in a study of glioma-infiltrating T cells after dendritic cell vaccination. Assay: immunoSEQ multiplex PCR; the TCRdb copy retains only in-frame clones and omits some. The sample lists about 50,000 clones, 89% occurring once. Time point meaning: after dendritic cell vaccination, including at tumor progression/relapse. This clonotype was obtained from a human donor with glioblastoma. Sequenced here: blood, sampled after dendritic cell vaccination. The rearrangement links TRBV13 to TRBJ2-2, with TRBD1 matching over 9 bases. DNA for the CDR3: TGTGCCAGCAGCTCAGGACAGGGGAGGCTGGGCGGGGAGCTGTTTTTT. Amino acids: CASSSGQGRLGGELFF.